This TCR beta chain was identified during a study of vaccination effects on CD4 cells after COVID-19. Study-level results: Small numbers of convalescent patients limited the study. It also lacked early post-infection timepoints.

TCRdb's copy holds only in-frame clones and misses some; the assay was immunoSEQ multiplex PCR. This repertoire shows about 34,000 clones, around 73% found once; its top ten account for roughly 30%. CD4+ T cells specific for antigen were expanded with viral peptide pools by the ViraFEST assay before sequencing. Around day 10 of culture, CD4+ T cells were separated out. In the vaccine recipients, nucleocapsid antibodies were negative and there was no prior SARS-CoV-2 infection. The germline CDR1 and CDR2 sequences are GTSNPN and SVGIG (reference sequence). Trimming cost V 4 bases and J 8 bases, with 11 bases left between them. CDR3 length equals 11 residues. As regards this clone: Antigen specificity is unknown.

This TCR derives from a human donor who received a COVID-19 vaccine. V and J are TRBV30 and TRBJ1-2; TRBD1 is a possible D gene (6 bases). Sequences were derived from CD4+ T cells from PBMCs cultured with HCoV-OC43 spike peptides, sampled before COVID-19 vaccination. The subset denotes: HCoV-OC43 spike overlapping peptide pool stimulation. CDR3 bases: TGTGCCTGGAACAGGGAGGGAGGCTACACCTTC. Amino acids: CAWNREGGYTF.